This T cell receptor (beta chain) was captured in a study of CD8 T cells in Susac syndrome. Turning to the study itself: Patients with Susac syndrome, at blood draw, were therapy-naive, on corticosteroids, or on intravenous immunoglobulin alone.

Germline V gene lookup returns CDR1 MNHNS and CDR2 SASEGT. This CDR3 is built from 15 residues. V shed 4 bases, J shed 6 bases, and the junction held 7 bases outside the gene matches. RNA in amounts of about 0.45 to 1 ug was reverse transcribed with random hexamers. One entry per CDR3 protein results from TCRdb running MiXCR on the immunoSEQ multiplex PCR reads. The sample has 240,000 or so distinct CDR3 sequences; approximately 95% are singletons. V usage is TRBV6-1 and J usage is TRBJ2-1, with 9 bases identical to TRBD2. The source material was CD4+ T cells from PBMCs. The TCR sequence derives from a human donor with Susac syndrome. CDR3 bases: TGTGCCAGCAGTGTGCTAGCGGGATCTGGCAATGAGCAGTTCTTC. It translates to CASSVLAGSGNEQFF.